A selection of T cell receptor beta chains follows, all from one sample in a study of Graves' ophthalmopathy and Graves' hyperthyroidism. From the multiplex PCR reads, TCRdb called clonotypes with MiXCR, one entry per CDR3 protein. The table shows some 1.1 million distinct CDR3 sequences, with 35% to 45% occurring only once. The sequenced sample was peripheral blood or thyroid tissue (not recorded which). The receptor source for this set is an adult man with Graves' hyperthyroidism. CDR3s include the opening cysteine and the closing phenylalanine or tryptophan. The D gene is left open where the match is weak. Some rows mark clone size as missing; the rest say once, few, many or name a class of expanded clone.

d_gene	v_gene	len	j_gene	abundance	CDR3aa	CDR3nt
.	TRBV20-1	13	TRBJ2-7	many	CSARAPVTYEQYF	TGCAGTGCTAGAGCCCCGGTGACCTACGAGCAGTACTTC
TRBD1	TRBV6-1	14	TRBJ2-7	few	CASITTGSSYEQYF	TGTGCCAGCATTACGACAGGGAGCTCCTACGAGCAGTACTTC
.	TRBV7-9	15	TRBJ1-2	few	CASSLAKGRNYGYTF	TGTGCCAGCAGCTTAGCGAAGGGACGTAACTATGGCTACACCTTC
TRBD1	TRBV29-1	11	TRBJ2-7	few	CSADRVYEQYF	TGCAGCGCGGACAGGGTCTACGAGCAGTACTTC
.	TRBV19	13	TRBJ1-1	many	CASSIFANTEASF	TGTGCCAGTAGTATTTTCGCGAACACTGAAGCTTCCTTT
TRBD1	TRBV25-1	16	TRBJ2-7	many	CASSNGPGTGHYEQYF	TGTGCCAGCAGCAACGGGCCGGGGACAGGACACTACGAGCAGTACTTC
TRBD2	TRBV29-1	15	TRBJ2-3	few	CSVPTSGERTDTQYF	TGCAGCGTGCCGACTAGCGGGGAACGCACAGATACGCAGTATTTT
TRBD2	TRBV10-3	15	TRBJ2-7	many	CAISDVAGGPSEQYF	TGTGCCATCAGTGATGTAGCGGGAGGGCCTAGCGAGCAGTACTTC
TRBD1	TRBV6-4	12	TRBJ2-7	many	CANEQGVGEQYF	TGTGCCAACGAACAGGGGGTCGGCGAGCAGTACTTC
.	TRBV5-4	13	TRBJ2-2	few	CASSILNTGELFF	TGTGCCAGCAGCATTCTAAACACCGGGGAGCTGTTTTTT
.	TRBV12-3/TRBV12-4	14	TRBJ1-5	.	CASSPDHSNQPQHF	TGTGCCAGCAGTCCCGACCATTCCAATCAGCCCCAGCATTTT
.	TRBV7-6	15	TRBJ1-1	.	CASSLGWLGVLEAFF	TGTGCCAGCAGCTTAGGATGGTTAGGGGTACTTGAAGCTTTCTTT
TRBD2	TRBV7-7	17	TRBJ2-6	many	CASSPDGGGSGANVLTF	TGTGCCAGCAGCCCGGACGGCGGGGGCTCTGGGGCCAACGTCCTGACTTTC
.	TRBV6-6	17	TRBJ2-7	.	CASSYTRQNLRGYEQYF	TGTGCCAGCAGTTACACGCGACAAAACCTCCGAGGCTACGAGCAGTACTTC
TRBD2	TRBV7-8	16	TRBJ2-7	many	CASSSSGRLTGGVQYF	TGTGCCAGCAGCAGTAGCGGGAGGCTCACAGGTGGTGTGCAGTACTTC
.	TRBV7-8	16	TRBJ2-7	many	CASSLEAAASSYEQYF	TGTGCCAGCAGCTTAGAGGCGGCAGCCAGCTCCTACGAGCAGTACTTC
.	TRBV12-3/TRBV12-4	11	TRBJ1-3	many	CASSSTGVSGF	TGTGCCAGCAGTTCAACCGGGGTCTCGGGATTT
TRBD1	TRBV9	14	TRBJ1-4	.	CAGSTDRGGEKLFF	TGTGCCGGCAGTACGGACAGGGGCGGCGAAAAACTGTTTTTT
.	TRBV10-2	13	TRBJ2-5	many	CASRGLVQETQYF	TGCGCCAGCAGAGGTCTAGTCCAAGAGACCCAGTACTTC
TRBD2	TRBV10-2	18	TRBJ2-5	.	CASMGVAGEFAGKETQYF	TGTGCCAGCATGGGTGTAGCGGGGGAGTTTGCGGGTAAAGAGACCCAGTACTTC
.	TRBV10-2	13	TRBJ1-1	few	CATRGAANTEAFF	TGCGCCACTAGGGGGGCGGCGAACACTGAAGCTTTCTTT
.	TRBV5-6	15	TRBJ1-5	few	CASSEGQNSNQPQHF	TGTGCCAGCAGCGAAGGACAGAATAGCAATCAGCCCCAGCATTTT
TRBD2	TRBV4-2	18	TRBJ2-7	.	CASSQDPVRASGSPGQYF	TGTGCCAGCAGCCAAGATCCGGTCCGTGCTAGCGGGAGTCCCGGGCAGTACTTC
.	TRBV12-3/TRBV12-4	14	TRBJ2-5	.	CASSYRDPLETQYF	TGTGCCAGCAGTTACCGGGACCCCCTCGAGACCCAGTACTTC
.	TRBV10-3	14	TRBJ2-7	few	CASTRDGRTHEQYF	TGTGCCAGCACCCGGGACGGGAGAACCCACGAGCAGTACTTC
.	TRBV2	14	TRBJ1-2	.	CASSEGGLAGGYTF	TGTGCCAGCAGTGAAGGGGGACTAGCGGGAGGCTACACCTTC
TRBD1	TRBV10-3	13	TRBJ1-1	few	CATGQGGETEAFF	TGTGCCACCGGACAGGGGGGAGAAACTGAAGCTTTCTTT
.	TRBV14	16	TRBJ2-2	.	CASSQDGSVGTGELFF	TGCGCCAGCAGCCAAGATGGTTCGGTAGGCACCGGGGAGCTGTTTTTT
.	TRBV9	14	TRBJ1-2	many	CASSVYPGNYGYTF	TGTGCCAGCAGCGTATATCCCGGGAACTATGGCTACACCTTC
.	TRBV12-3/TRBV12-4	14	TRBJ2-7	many	CASSSGGRSYEQYF	TGTGCCAGCTCATCGGGGGGCAGGTCCTACGAGCAGTACTTC
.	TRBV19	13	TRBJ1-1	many	CASSIQIYTEAFF	TGTGCCAGTAGTATTCAGATCTACACTGAAGCTTTCTTT
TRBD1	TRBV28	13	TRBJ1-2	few	CASSPGGTGGYTF	TGTGCCAGCAGTCCAGGGGGAACGGGTGGCTACACCTTC
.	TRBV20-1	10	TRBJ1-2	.	CSASRQGYTF	TGCAGTGCTAGTCGTCAGGGCTACACCTTC
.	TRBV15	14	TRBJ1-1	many	CATNVGGINTEAFF	TGTGCCACCAATGTAGGCGGAATTAACACTGAAGCTTTCTTT
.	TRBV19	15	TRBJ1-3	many	CASSISTIPGNTIYF	TGTGCCAGTAGTATATCGACCATTCCTGGAAACACCATATATTTT
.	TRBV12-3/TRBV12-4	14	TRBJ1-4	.	CASSYSATNEKLFF	TGTGCCAGCAGTTATTCTGCAACTAATGAAAAACTGTTTTTT
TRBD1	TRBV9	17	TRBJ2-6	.	CASSPWTGMAGANVLTF	TGTGCCAGCAGCCCCTGGACAGGGATGGCTGGGGCCAACGTCCTGACTTTC
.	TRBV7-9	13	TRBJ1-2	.	CASSFGLNYGYTF	TGTGCCAGCAGTTTCGGGCTTAACTATGGCTACACCTTC
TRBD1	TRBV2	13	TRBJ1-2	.	CASTVTGSTGYTF	TGTGCCAGCACTGTGACAGGGTCAACCGGCTACACCTTC
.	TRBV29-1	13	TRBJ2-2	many	CSTTGSSTGELFF	TGCAGCACAACAGGGTCCAGCACCGGGGAGCTGTTTTTT
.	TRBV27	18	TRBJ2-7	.	CASSLSGWGIGTPYEQYF	TGTGCCAGCAGTTTATCCGGATGGGGCATAGGGACACCCTACGAGCAGTACTTC
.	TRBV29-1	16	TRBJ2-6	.	CSVSPGRDSGANVLTF	TGCAGCGTCTCCCCAGGCAGGGACTCTGGGGCCAACGTCCTGACTTTC
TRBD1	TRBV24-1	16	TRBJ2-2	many	CATSEPGQGKTGELFF	TGTGCCACCAGTGAACCGGGACAGGGGAAGACCGGGGAGCTGTTTTTT
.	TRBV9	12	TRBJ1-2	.	CASSPRLAGYTF	TGTGCCAGCAGCCCACGACTAGCGGGCTACACCTTC
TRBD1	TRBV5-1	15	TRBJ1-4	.	CASSNPGQTNEKLFF	TGCGCCAGCAGCAACCCGGGACAGACAAATGAAAAACTGTTTTTT
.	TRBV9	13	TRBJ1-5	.	CASSADAYQPQHF	TGTGCCAGCAGCGCCGACGCGTATCAGCCCCAGCATTTT
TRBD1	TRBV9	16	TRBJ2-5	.	CASSLAGQGEPETQYF	TGTGCCAGCAGCCTAGCGGGACAGGGGGAGCCGGAGACCCAGTACTTC
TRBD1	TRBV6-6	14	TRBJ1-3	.	CASSRQGIGNTIYF	TGTGCCAGCAGTCGACAGGGTATCGGAAACACCATATATTTT
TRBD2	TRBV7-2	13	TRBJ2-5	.	CASSRAGVETQYF	TGTGCCAGCAGCCGAGCGGGAGTAGAGACCCAGTACTTC